The present entry profiles one TCR beta chain with its context. The data are from a study of T cells in Graves' hyperthyroidism and ophthalmopathy. The TCR beta CDR3 regions underwent amplification using RNA transcripts as the source. Carried out on the TCR CDR3, a first-round RT-PCR used the HTBI primer set. One entry per CDR3 protein results from TCRdb running MiXCR on the multiplex PCR reads. The sample yields approximately 600,000 distinct CDR3 sequences, about 15% seen once. Per germline, CDR1 SGHRS and CDR2 YFSETQ. The CDR3 runs to 15 residues. V was clipped by 4 bases and J by 1 base, with 14 bases between them.

Material for sequencing was blood. The V gene is TRBV5-1, the J gene TRBJ1-1; TRBD1 might be the D (5 bases). The source is a woman aged 30 to 39 with Graves' hyperthyroidism that later progressed to Graves' ophthalmopathy. In nucleotides, the CDR3 is TGCGCCAGCAGCCGGACGGGGCAATCGAACACTGAAGCTTTCTTT. Its translation is CASSRTGQSNTEAFF.